The TCR beta chain under discussion was sequenced for a study of Ad26.COV2.S vaccination and SARS-CoV-2 variants. Study overall: Once, or twice with 56 days between doses, Ad26.COV2.S was given intramuscularly. Findings of the study overall: Relative to placebo recipients, vaccine recipients exhibited elevated spike-specific TCR breadth. Possible underestimation of total T cell responses by the TCR breadth and depth analyses was noted.

Treatment indicated: over 15 received Ad26.COV2.S at low or high dose, single or two shots; about 5 received placebo; per-sample allocation not given. Sample collection was performed on day 63 after the first vaccine or placebo injection. In Boston, the donor was an adult between 18-55 years of age. A note on this clone: Its specificity is not known.

V shed 0 bases and J shed 7 bases, with 21 bases lying between them. The CDR3 runs 18 residues. Germline CDR1 is KGHSH and CDR2 is LQKENI. Only in-frame clones appear in the TCRdb table, and some are missing; sequencing was by immunoSEQ multiplex PCR. The sample lists 450,000 to 550,000 clones, 80% to 90% occurring once. This receptor was obtained from a person between 18 and 59 years old who received the Ad26.COV2.S COVID-19 vaccine or a placebo. The chain couples TRBV18 to TRBJ2-2; no clear D. The sample consisted of peripheral blood, taken in a trial of Ad26.COV2.S vaccine versus placebo. CDR3 residues: CASSPPTEGGSLVGELFF. The CDR3, as DNA: TGTGCCAGCTCACCACCGACGGAAGGCGGATCATTAGTCGGGGAGCTGTTTTTT.